The 18 T cell receptor beta chains presented below share a single source sample, sequenced in a study of shared clonotypes between healthy human individuals. Generated by immunoSEQ multiplex PCR, the TCRdb table keeps only in-frame clones and is missing some. This repertoire shows 2,500,000 or so clones, over 85% found once; its top ten account for 0.35% to 0.45%. Sample: naive CD4+ T cells from PBMCs. Subset of the sample: CD45RA+ positively selected. These TCRs come from a man younger than 35 in good health. Some clones in this sample may be carry-over from other donors' samples.

This rearrangement joins TRBV5-8 to TRBJ1-5; possible D gene TRBD1, 6 bases. This CDR3 has 16 amino acids. V lost 0 bases and J lost 7, with 17 bases in between. The germline CDR1 and CDR2 sequences are SGHTS and YDEGEE. CDR3 loop: CASSLAGQPLGQPQHF. The CDR3 region has the DNA TGTGCCAGCAGCTTGGCCGGACAGCCTTTGGGACAGCCCCAGCATTTT.

The rearrangement links TRBV28 to TRBJ2-5; TRBD2 matches 7 bases. The V segment lost 6 bases and the J segment 7 bases; nucleotides outside the gene matches: 11. The CDR3 is made up of 14 amino acids. Germline V gene sequence: CDR1 MDHEN, CDR2 SYDVKM. CDR3 coding DNA: TGTGCCAGCAGCCGGAATAGCGTAGCGGGGACCCAGTACTTC. Translating gives CASSRNSVAGTQYF. Full variable domain (outside the CDR3, taken from reference TRBV28 and TRBJ2-5): DVKVTQSSRYLVKRTGEKVFLECVQDMDHENMFWYRQDPGLGLRLIYFSYDVKMKEKGDIPEGYSVSREKKERFSLILESASTNQTSMYLCASSRNSVAGTQYFGPGTRLLVL.

This rearrangement joins TRBV7-2 to TRBJ2-3, with 12 bases aligning to TRBD1. The CDR3 has 15 amino acids. V was pared by 5 bases and J by 6 bases, with 6 bases of the junction left unmatched. The germline CDR1 and CDR2 sequences are SGHTA and FQGNSA. Here the CDR3 reads CASSAGTGGDDTQYF. CDR3 bases: TGTGCCAGCAGCGCTGGGACAGGGGGCGACGATACGCAGTATTTT.

This chain connects TRBV28 to TRBJ2-5; D is undetermined. This CDR3 is 14 amino acids long. Germline values: CDR1 MDHEN, CDR2 SYDVKM. V shed 4 bases and J shed 3 bases, with 12 bases lying between them. This CDR3 reads CASSSTLPKETQYF. DNA for the CDR3: TGTGCCAGCAGTTCGACCCTACCTAAAGAGACCCAGTACTTC.

V usage is TRBV19 and J usage is TRBJ2-7, with D possibly TRBD1 on 5 matching bases. The CDR3 consists of 15 residues. The germline V gene encodes CDR1 LNHDA and CDR2 SQIVND (reference sequence). Trimming cost V 5 bases and J 0 bases, with 14 bases left between them. The CDR3 is CASSFTAGLSYEQYF. The CDR3 DNA sequence: TGTGCCAGTAGTTTCACCGCAGGGCTCTCCTACGAGCAGTACTTC.

The genes are TRBV28 and TRBJ2-1; 11 positions match TRBD2. The V and J ends lost 7 bases and 8 bases, in that order; junction bases with no gene match: 10. The CDR3 covers 15 residues. Germline V gene sequence: CDR1 MDHEN, CDR2 SYDVKM. The CDR3 is CASTGLAGGRDEQFF. The CDR3 bases are TGTGCCAGCACCGGCTTAGCGGGAGGGCGCGATGAGCAGTTCTTC.

With regard to this clone: Different DNA sequences within this sample yield the same CDR3. The chain has TRBV13 and TRBJ2-7, with unresolved D. Germline V lookup: CDR1 PRHDT, CDR2 FYEKMQ (reference sequence). With 3 bases removed from V and 0 bases from J, the gap between germline ends came to 6 bases. The CDR3 has 13 residues. The DNA of the CDR3 is TGTGCCAGCAGCTTTCAGCGCTCCTACGAGCAGTACTTC. Its translation: CASSFQRSYEQYF.

J is TRBJ2-2 and V is TRBV5-1; possible D gene TRBD2, 7 bases. The CDR3 sequence is 18 residues long. The V end was cut by 6 bases, the J end by 5 bases, with 26 bases between. The germline V gene has CDR1 SGHRS and CDR2 YFSETQ. DNA for the CDR3: TGCGCCAGCAATCTTATCGGACAGCGCGGGACTAAAACCGGGGAGCTGTTTTTT. Amino acids: CASNLIGQRGTKTGELFF. The full variable domain, completed using reference TRBV5-1 and TRBJ2-2, is KAGVTQTPRYLIKTRGQQVTLSCSPISGHRSVSWYQQTPGQGLQFLFEYFSETQRNKGNFPGRFSGRQFSNSRSEMNVSTLELGDSALYLCASNLIGQRGTKTGELFFGEGSRLTVL.

The rearrangement joins TRBV19 to TRBJ1-5; D remains unclear. The ends were cut back, 5 bases at V and 0 bases at J, with 8 bases in the middle. The CDR3 length is 14 residues. Germline CDR1 LNHDA, CDR2 SQIVND (reference sequence). The CDR3 bases are TGTGCCAGTAGTTTGGACTATAGCAATCAGCCCCAGCATTTT. Residues: CASSLDYSNQPQHF.

The CDR3 protein is CASSLELGAEITYEQYF. CDR3 nucleotide sequence: TGCGCCAGCAGCTTGGAATTGGGAGCTGAAATAACCTACGAGCAGTACTTC. This chain joins TRBV5-1 and TRBJ2-7, with D tentatively TRBD2 (5 bases). V gave up 0 bases and J gave up 2 bases, with 18 bases separating them. CDR1 and CDR2 from the germline V gene are SGHRS and YFSETQ. The CDR3 consists of 17 residues.

The rearrangement links TRBV6-4 to TRBJ2-7, with TRBD2 matching 8 bases. CDR1 is MRHNA, CDR2 SNTAGT, per germline. V gave up 2 bases and J gave up 4 bases; unmatched junction bases: 13. The CDR3 has 17 residues. The CDR3 spells CASSDPSYVAGGYEQYF. The DNA for the CDR3 is TGTGCCAGCAGTGACCCAAGTTATGTGGCGGGAGGTTACGAGCAGTACTTC.

J is TRBJ2-1 and V is TRBV9; D remains ambiguous. The CDR3 sequence is 15 residues long. CDR1 and CDR2 (germline): SGDLS, YYNGEE. Trimming cost V 0 bases and J 0 bases, with 7 bases left between them. This CDR3 reads CASSVGSPSYNEQFF. The CDR3 DNA reads TGTGCCAGCAGCGTAGGGAGTCCCTCCTACAATGAGCAGTTCTTC.

In regard to this clone: Other DNA sequences in the sample encode the same CDR3. This chain joins TRBV28 and TRBJ2-7; D ambiguous. The CDR3 loop spans 12 amino acids. Trimming left V 4 bases short and J 0 bases short, with 4 bases between. Germline V gene lookup returns CDR1 MDHEN and CDR2 SYDVKM. This CDR3 reads CASSSTSYEQYF. CDR3 nucleotides: TGTGCCAGCAGTTCAACCTCCTACGAGCAGTACTTC.

The J gene is TRBJ2-7, the V gene TRBV27; the match to TRBD2 covers 7 bases. With V trimmed by 4 bases and J by 9 bases, 21 bases remained unmatched. Germline CDR1 reads MNHEY; CDR2 reads SMNVEV (reference sequence). The CDR3 extends over 17 amino acids. The CDR3 reads CASSSPLRSSGLTGQYF. The CDR3 DNA reads as TGTGCCAGCAGTTCCCCCCTTAGGTCTTCGGGACTAACGGGGCAGTACTTC.

V and J are TRBV2 and TRBJ2-6, with a possible D match to TRBD1 (5 bases). CDR1 SNHLY and CDR2 FYNNEI come from the germline V gene. V lost 5 bases to trimming and J lost 8 bases, with 13 bases between them. The CDR3 totals 14 residues. The CDR3 sequence is CASSPVRGTNVLTF. CDR3 coding DNA: TGTGCCAGCAGTCCTGTAAGGGGCACCAACGTCCTGACTTTC.

The chain uses TRBV2 and TRBJ2-5; TRBD1 might be the D (5 bases). V was shortened by 5 bases and J by 3 bases, with 13 bases between the two germline ends. This CDR3 is 14 amino acids long. Per the germline V gene, CDR1 is SNHLY and CDR2 is FYNNEI. The CDR3 is CASSTLGVEETQYF. CDR3 sequence (DNA): TGTGCCAGCAGTACCTTAGGGGTGGAAGAGACCCAGTACTTC.

This clone was detected once. The chain uses TRBV9 and TRBJ1-5; TRBD1 aligns across 9 bases. The CDR3 sequence is 13 residues long. Trimming took 4 bases from V and 5 from J; bases not matched to a gene: 1. The germline gives CDR1 SGDLS, CDR2 YYNGEE. The CDR3 bases are TGTGCCAGCAGCCGGACAGGGGATCAGCCCCAGCATTTT. Amino acid sequence: CASSRTGDQPQHF.

This chain joins TRBV4-2 and TRBJ2-5; D perhaps matches TRBD2 (6 bases). The CDR3 spans 14 residues. Trimming cost V 3 bases and J 9 bases, with 17 bases left between them. CDR1 is LGHNA and CDR2 is YNFKEQ in the germline V gene. The CDR3 bases are TGTGCCAGCAGCCAGAGGGCGGGCGGGGAGCCCCAGTACTTC. Protein: CASSQRAGGEPQYF.